Shown below are 25 T cell receptor beta chains from a single sample sequenced in a study of regulatory T cells in long-lasting Graves disease. Sequencing libraries for TCR beta were prepared with iRepertoire HTBI primers and Arm-PCR of CDR3 regions. Using its own MiXCR run on the multiplex PCR reads, TCRdb lists one record per CDR3 protein. The sample has 400,000 to 500,000 distinct CDR3 sequences, roughly 15% seen once. Regarding time point: newly diagnosed GD, antithyroid drugs for less than 3 months. PBMC-extracted RNA yielded the TCR library. These data were likewise used in another study, on T cells in Graves' hyperthyroidism and ophthalmopathy.

The specimen was peripheral blood mononuclear cells (PBMCs), collected at new diagnosis, from a patient treated with antithyroid drugs. The origin of the receptors is a woman aged 40 to 50 with Graves disease.

There are many counts of this clonotype. The chain couples TRBV15 to TRBJ2-3; no clear D gene. Between the trimmed V and J ends, which lost 1 base and 5 bases, there was a span of 13 bases. CDR3 size: 15 residues. Germline CDR1 reads LNHNV; CDR2 reads YYDKDF (reference sequence). The CDR3 reads CATSRGTSAGDTQYF. CDR3 coding DNA: TGTGCCACCAGCAGAGGCACTTCTGCCGGAGATACGCAGTATTTT.

This clonotype was recorded many times. The chain is built from TRBV7-9 and TRBJ2-5, with a possible D match to TRBD2 (6 bases). V lost 5 bases to trimming and J lost 1 base, with 8 bases between them. The CDR3 spans 13 residues. Germline CDR1 is SEHNR and CDR2 is FQNEAQ (reference sequence). DNA for the CDR3: TGTGCCAGCAGCCCGACTAGCCAAGAGACCCAGTACTTC. This gives the protein CASSPTSQETQYF.

Concerning this clonotype itself: At one end the junction does not follow the germline gene, possibly because of a read error. The chain couples TRBV18 to TRBJ1-5; D may be TRBD1 (5 bases). CDR1 and CDR2 (germline): KGHSH, LQKENI. The CDR3 is 15 residues long. The CDR3, as DNA: TGTGCCAGCCCACCACGGGGGAATAGCAATCAGCCCCAGCATTTT. Residues: CASPPRGNSNQPQHF.

With regard to this clonotype: This may be a read error, as it is one base from a much larger clone. This rearrangement joins TRBV10-3 to TRBJ2-7; D gene ambiguous. V lost 5 bases to trimming and J lost 2 bases, with 7 bases between them. The CDR3 contains 12 residues. The germline gives CDR1 ENHRY, CDR2 SYGVKD. CDR3 region: CAISSTAYEQYF. Written as DNA, the CDR3 is TGTGCCATCAGTTCAACAGCCTACGAGCAGTACTTC.

There are many counts of this clonotype. The rearrangement links TRBV2 to TRBJ2-3, with TRBD2 identical over 8 bases. CDR1 and CDR2 (germline): SNHLY, FYNNEI. The CDR3 extends over 17 amino acids. V dropped 5 bases and J dropped 1; count of bases not matched to a gene: 11. DNA for the CDR3: TGTGCCAGCAGTCCAGCGGGGGAGCGGGGCGGCACAGATACGCAGTATTTT. Amino acids: CASSPAGERGGTDTQYF. Combining the CDR3 with reference TRBV2 and TRBJ2-3 gives the whole variable domain EPEVTQTPSHQVTQMGQEVILRCVPISNHLYFYWYRQILGQKVEFLVSFYNNEISEKSEIFDDQFSVERPDGSNFTLKIRSTKLEDSAMYFCASSPAGERGGTDTQYFGPGTRLTVL.

Only a few counts were recorded for this clonotype. This rearrangement joins TRBV7-2 to TRBJ2-7; 11 bases fit TRBD2. Germline V CDR1 and CDR2: SGHTA, FQGNSA. The CDR3 length is 15 residues. After removal of 4 bases from V and 3 bases from J, the junction contained 5 bases not matched to a gene. CDR3 nucleotides: TGTGCCAGCAGCTCGAGCCTAGCGGGAGGCTACGAGCAGTACTTC. Its translation: CASSSSLAGGYEQYF.

The chain recombines TRBV4-1 with TRBJ2-1; D possibly corresponds to TRBD2 (6 bases). The CDR3 sequence is 15 residues long. Trimming left V 3 bases short and J 6 bases short, with 15 bases between. CDR1 is MGHRA and CDR2 is YSYEKL in the germline V gene. This CDR3 is CASSHPPGEANEQFF. The CDR3, as DNA: TGCGCCAGCAGCCATCCCCCCGGGGAGGCCAATGAGCAGTTCTTC.

This clonotype was observed many times. The chain uses TRBV30 and TRBJ1-2; the D gene is possibly TRBD1 (5 bases). Between the trimmed V and J ends, which lost 2 bases and 2 bases, there was a span of 9 bases. The CDR3 runs 13 residues. Germline CDR1 GTSNPN, CDR2 SVGIG (reference sequence). Here the CDR3 reads CAWSRDQNYGYTF. CDR3 sequence (DNA): TGTGCCTGGAGTCGGGACCAAAACTATGGCTACACCTTC. The variable domain in full, with the rest retrieved from reference TRBV30 and TRBJ1-2, is SQTIHQWPATLVQPVGSPLSLECTVEGTSNPNLYWYRQAAGRGLQLLFYSVGIGQISSEVPQNLSASRPQDRQFILSSKKLLLSDSGFYLCAWSRDQNYGYTFGSGTRLTVV.

In the case of this clonotype: A read error is likely here: a far larger clone is one base away. The rearrangement uses TRBV20-1 and TRBJ2-5; D is unclear. The CDR3 has 12 amino acids. The germline gives CDR1 DFQATT, CDR2 SNEGSKA (reference sequence). The CDR3 coding sequence is TGCAGCGTAATATGCGCCAAAGAGACCCAGTACTTC. This codes for CSVICAKETQYF.

This clonotype came up a few times. The rearrangement links TRBV6-2 or TRBV6-3 to TRBJ2-3; 15 nucleotides match TRBD2. Unmatched junction bases numbered 5, after V lost 5 bases and J lost 5 bases. Germline lookup yields CDR1 MNHEY and CDR2 SVGEGT. CDR3 length equals 16 residues. The CDR3 DNA sequence: TGTGCCAGCAGTCGGACTAGCGGGAGGGCCTTAGATACGCAGTATTTT. It specifies CASSRTSGRALDTQYF.

The chain has TRBV24-1 and TRBJ2-1; D may be TRBD1 (6 bases). Germline V gene data show CDR1 as KGHDR and CDR2 as SFDVKD. V was trimmed by 1 base and J by 10 bases, leaving 10 bases between them. The CDR3 loop spans 13 amino acids. The CDR3 loop reads CATSDLGQNEQFF. CDR3 bases: TGTGCCACCAGTGATTTAGGACAGAACGAGCAGTTCTTC.

The table lists this clonotype with a few counts. This chain links TRBV5-6 with TRBJ2-2; D ambiguous. CDR3 size: 18 residues. Trimming left V 1 base short and J 0 bases short, with 16 bases between. CDR1 is SGHDT and CDR2 is YYEEEE in the germline V gene. The CDR3 region is CASSLSARRWTNTGELFF. As DNA, the CDR3 is TGTGCCAGCAGCTTGTCTGCGAGACGATGGACGAACACCGGGGAGCTGTTTTTT.

This clonotype appeared a few times. The J gene is TRBJ2-1, the V gene TRBV7-3, with TRBD1 matching 7 bases. Germline lookup yields CDR1 SGHTA and CDR2 FQGTGA. With V trimmed by 3 bases and J by 11 bases, 7 bases remained unmatched. This CDR3 spans 13 amino acids. The DNA of the CDR3 is TGTGCCAGCAGCTTGGGACAGAATACGAAGCAGTTCTTC. Protein sequence: CASSLGQNTKQFF.

The rearrangement joins TRBV11-3 to TRBJ1-4, with a tentative D call TRBD1 (5 bases). Trimming stripped 5 bases from V and 3 bases from J, with 13 bases between. Germline loops: CDR1 SGHNT, CDR2 YENEEA. The CDR3 runs 15 residues. The CDR3 DNA reads as TGTGCCAGCAGCAGGGGAAGATCGGCTAATGAAAAACTGTTTTTT. Residues: CASSRGRSANEKLFF.

This chain connects TRBV6-1 to TRBJ1-1; D gene ambiguous. CDR3 length equals 13 residues. Per germline, CDR1 MNHNS and CDR2 SASEGT. V shed 6 bases and J shed 5 bases, with 13 bases lying between them. CDR3 loop: CASSHLDSTEAFF. The CDR3 nucleotides are TGTGCCAGCAGCCACTTGGACTCGACTGAAGCTTTCTTT.

This clonotype came up many times. J is TRBJ2-1 and V is TRBV20-1; D is perhaps TRBD1 (5 bases). CDR1 is DFQATT, CDR2 SNEGSKA, per germline (reference sequence). V lost 6 bases, J lost 0 bases, and 9 bases lay in between. The CDR3 runs to 13 residues. The CDR3 DNA is TGCAGTGCCGTAGACAGCTCCTACAATGAGCAGTTCTTC. Its translation is CSAVDSSYNEQFF.

Many counts were recorded for this clonotype. The V call is TRBV18, the J call TRBJ2-5; no definite D call. Between the trimmed V and J ends, which lost 3 bases and 5 bases, there was a span of 13 bases. Germline V gene sequence: CDR1 KGHSH, CDR2 LQKENI. The CDR3 spans 14 residues. The CDR3 spells CASSPSGNEETQYF. CDR3 sequence (DNA): TGTGCCAGCTCACCGAGTGGCAACGAGGAGACCCAGTACTTC.

This clonotype was seen at least ten times. This chain uses TRBV19 with TRBJ2-1, with a possible D match to TRBD2 (6 bases). V dropped 3 bases and J dropped 2 bases, with 11 bases sitting between them. The CDR3 length is 15 residues. In germline, CDR1 is LNHDA, CDR2 SQIVND (reference sequence). CDR3 DNA sequence: TGTGCCAGTAGTATTGGGGGGACTCCCTACAATGAGCAGTTCTTC. This encodes CASSIGGTPYNEQFF.

This clonotype showed up just a few times. The DNA of the CDR3 is TGTGCCAGCAGCACCGGGACAGGGGCTCTTTATGGCTACACCTTC. As protein: CASSTGTGALYGYTF. This chain uses TRBV5-4 with TRBJ1-2, with TRBD1 matching 10 bases. CDR3 length equals 15 residues. Germline CDR1 reads SGHNT; CDR2 reads YYREEE (reference sequence). Losses at the gene ends were 4 bases for V and 5 bases for J; bases not matched to a gene: 8.

In its sample, this clonotype was seen many times. This chain uses TRBV28 with TRBJ2-7; D is unclear. The CDR3 runs 15 residues. V lost 2 bases to trimming and J lost 4 bases, with 15 bases between them. The germline gives CDR1 MDHEN, CDR2 SYDVKM. CDR3 region: CASSLIVPPFYEQYF. The DNA of the CDR3 is TGTGCCAGCAGTTTAATAGTGCCCCCCTTTTACGAGCAGTACTTC.

On this clonotype: Sequence at one end of the junction differs from germline and may be a read error. The gene calls are TRBV20-1 and TRBJ1-4; no clear D. CDR1 is DFQATT, CDR2 SNEGSKA, per germline (reference sequence). The CDR3 loop spans 15 amino acids. Here the CDR3 DNA reads TGCAGTGCTAGAGATCTCGGCTCCGATAATGAAAATCTGTGTTTT. Protein sequence: CSARDLGSDNENLCF.

This clonotype was seen a handful of times. The gene calls are TRBV19 and TRBJ2-1, with TRBD1 matching over 8 bases. Looked up from germline, CDR1 is LNHDA and CDR2 is SQIVND (reference sequence). The ends lost 5 bases at V and 3 bases at J; junction bases unmatched: 3. The CDR3 length is 14 residues. The CDR3 reads CASSGQGIYNEQFF. The CDR3 DNA sequence: TGTGCCAGTAGTGGACAGGGAATCTACAATGAGCAGTTCTTC.

This clonotype has only a few counts. J is TRBJ1-1 and V is TRBV5-1; D is unresolved. CDR3 size: 15 residues. Germline lookup yields CDR1 SGHRS and CDR2 YFSETQ. Trimming pared 0 bases from V and 1 base from J, leaving 10 bases between. The CDR3 region is CASSLDVGSNTEAFF. CDR3 nucleotide sequence: TGCGCCAGCAGCTTGGATGTGGGATCGAACACTGAAGCTTTCTTT.

This chain joins TRBV2 and TRBJ2-2, with D possibly matching TRBD1 (7 bases). V was cut by 4 bases and J by 2 bases, with 17 bases left in between. This CDR3 comprises 17 residues. Germline-derived CDR1 and CDR2 are SNHLY and FYNNEI. The CDR3 nucleotides are TGTGCCAGCAGTGGACAGGGTAGCGGAGTAAACACCGGGGAGCTGTTTTTT. It yields the protein CASSGQGSGVNTGELFF.

This clonotype was counted between two and nine times. Here the CDR3 DNA reads TGTGCCAGCAGCCCGCCGACAGGTGTGAACTATGGCTACACCTTC. Protein product: CASSPPTGVNYGYTF. This chain joins TRBV3-2 and TRBJ1-2; no check of the table's D call, TRBD1, against the DNA was made. TRBV3-2 is reported as a pseudogene. CDR3 length: 15 residues.